The sequence of this TCR beta chain was determined in a study of cytomegalovirus exposure and HLA in healthy donors. The wider study: Out of 150 million to 200 million T cells, an earlier analysis found fewer than 140 million unique TCR beta sequences in total. Most genotyped donors, around four fifths of about 400, had Caucasian-associated genetic ancestry. Study results and caveats: Productive rates of about 87% or about 30% were seen for most TCR beta V segments in an earlier analysis. According to reports, the classifier identified cytomegalovirus status with high specificity and sensitivity.

This CDR3 is 13 amino acids long. CDR1 and CDR2 from the germline V gene are SGDLS and YYNGEE. The germline V and J ends were trimmed by 0 bases and 4 bases, with 7 bases remaining between them. In the case of this clone: Antigen specificity is unknown.

PCR was performed using 60 Vbeta and 13 Jbeta primers. Assay: immunoSEQ multiplex PCR; the TCRdb copy retains only in-frame clones and omits some. Here the sample spans about 120,000 clones, 75% being singletons. The receptor was derived from a woman aged 40-49 years in good health and CMV-seropositive. J is TRBJ2-5 and V is TRBV9; D is unresolved. Sequenced sample: PBMCs. CDR3 bases: TGTGCCAGCAGCGTAGGTCAGGTAGAGACCCAGTACTTC. Its protein product is CASSVGQVETQYF.